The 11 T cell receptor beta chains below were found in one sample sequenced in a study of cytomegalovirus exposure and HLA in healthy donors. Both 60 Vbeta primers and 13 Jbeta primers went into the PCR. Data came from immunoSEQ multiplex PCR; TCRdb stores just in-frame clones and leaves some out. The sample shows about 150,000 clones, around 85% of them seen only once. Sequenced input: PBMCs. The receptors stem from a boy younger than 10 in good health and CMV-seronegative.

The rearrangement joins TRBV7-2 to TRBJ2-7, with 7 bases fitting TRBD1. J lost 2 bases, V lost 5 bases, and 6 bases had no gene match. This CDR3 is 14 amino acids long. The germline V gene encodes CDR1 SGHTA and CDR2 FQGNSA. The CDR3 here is CASSPRTGAYEQYV. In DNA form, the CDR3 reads TGTGCCAGCAGCCCTCGGACAGGAGCCTACGAGCAGTACGTC.

The CDR3 DNA sequence: TGTGCCAGCAGTGGCCGGGACAGCCAACCGGGAGAGACCCAGTACTTC. Protein: CASSGRDSQPGETQYF. The genes are TRBV6-1 and TRBJ2-5; 7 nucleotides align to TRBD1. V lost 4 bases to trimming and J lost 4 bases; unmatched junction nucleotides: 12. CDR3 length: 16 residues. Per germline, CDR1 MNHNS and CDR2 SASEGT.

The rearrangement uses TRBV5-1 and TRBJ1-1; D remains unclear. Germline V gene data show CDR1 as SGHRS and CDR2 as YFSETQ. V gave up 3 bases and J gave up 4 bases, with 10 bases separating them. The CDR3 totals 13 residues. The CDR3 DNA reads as TGCGCCAGCAGCTCCGGAGATGTCACTGAAGCTTTCTTT. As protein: CASSSGDVTEAFF.

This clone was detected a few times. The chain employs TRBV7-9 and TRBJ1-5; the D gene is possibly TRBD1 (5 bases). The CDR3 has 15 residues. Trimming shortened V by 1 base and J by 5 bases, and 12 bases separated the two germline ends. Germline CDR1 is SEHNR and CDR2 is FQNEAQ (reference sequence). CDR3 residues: CASSLGGPVDQPQHF. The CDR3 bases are TGTGCCAGCAGCTTAGGGGGCCCCGTCGATCAGCCCCAGCATTTT.

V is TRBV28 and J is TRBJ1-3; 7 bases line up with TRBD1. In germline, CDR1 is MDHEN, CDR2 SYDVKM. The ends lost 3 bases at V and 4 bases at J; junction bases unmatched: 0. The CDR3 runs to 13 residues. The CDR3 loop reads CASSLGQGNTIYF. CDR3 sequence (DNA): TGTGCCAGCAGTTTGGGACAGGGAAACACCATATATTTT. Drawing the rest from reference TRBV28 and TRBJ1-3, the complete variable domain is DVKVTQSSRYLVKRTGEKVFLECVQDMDHENMFWYRQDPGLGLRLIYFSYDVKMKEKGDIPEGYSVSREKKERFSLILESASTNQTSMYLCASSLGQGNTIYFGEGSWLTVV.

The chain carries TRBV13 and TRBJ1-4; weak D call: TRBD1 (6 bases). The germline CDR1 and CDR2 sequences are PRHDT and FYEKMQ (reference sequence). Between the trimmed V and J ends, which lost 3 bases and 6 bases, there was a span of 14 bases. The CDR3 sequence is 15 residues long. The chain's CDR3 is CASSFRTAGHEKLFF. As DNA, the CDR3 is TGTGCCAGCAGCTTCCGGACAGCTGGGCATGAAAAACTGTTTTTT.

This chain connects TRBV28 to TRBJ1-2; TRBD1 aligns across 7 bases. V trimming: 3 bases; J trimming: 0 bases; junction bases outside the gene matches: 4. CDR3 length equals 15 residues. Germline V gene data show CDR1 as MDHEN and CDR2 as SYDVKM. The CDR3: CASSFLGTANYGYTF. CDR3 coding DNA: TGTGCCAGCAGTTTCCTCGGGACAGCTAACTATGGCTACACCTTC.

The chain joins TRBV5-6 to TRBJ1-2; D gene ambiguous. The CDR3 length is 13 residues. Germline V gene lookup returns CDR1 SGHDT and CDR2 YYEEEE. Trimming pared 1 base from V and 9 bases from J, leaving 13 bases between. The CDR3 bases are TGTGCCAGCAGCTTGACGTCGCCTAGGAGCTACACCTTC. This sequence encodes CASSLTSPRSYTF.

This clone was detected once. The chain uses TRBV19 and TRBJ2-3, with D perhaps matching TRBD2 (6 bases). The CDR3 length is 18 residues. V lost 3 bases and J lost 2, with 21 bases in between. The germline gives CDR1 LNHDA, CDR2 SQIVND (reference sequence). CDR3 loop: CASSINFGGKVDTDTQYF. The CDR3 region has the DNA TGTGCCAGTAGTATCAATTTCGGCGGGAAGGTCGACACAGATACGCAGTATTTT.

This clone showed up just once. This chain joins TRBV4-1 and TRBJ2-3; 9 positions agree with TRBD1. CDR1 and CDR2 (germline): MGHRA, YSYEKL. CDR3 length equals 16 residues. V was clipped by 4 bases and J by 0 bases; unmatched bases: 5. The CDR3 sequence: CASSPGQGLSTDTQYF. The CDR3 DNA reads TGCGCCAGCAGCCCTGGACAGGGGTTAAGCACAGATACGCAGTATTTT.

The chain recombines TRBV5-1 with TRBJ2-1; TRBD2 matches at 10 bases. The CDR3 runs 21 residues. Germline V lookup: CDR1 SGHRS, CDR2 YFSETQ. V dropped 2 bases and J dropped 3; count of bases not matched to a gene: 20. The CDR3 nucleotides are TGCGCCAGCAGCTTTGGACGGCCAAGAATTCTAGCGGGAGACCACTACAATGAGCAGTTCTTC. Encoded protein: CASSFGRPRILAGDHYNEQFF.